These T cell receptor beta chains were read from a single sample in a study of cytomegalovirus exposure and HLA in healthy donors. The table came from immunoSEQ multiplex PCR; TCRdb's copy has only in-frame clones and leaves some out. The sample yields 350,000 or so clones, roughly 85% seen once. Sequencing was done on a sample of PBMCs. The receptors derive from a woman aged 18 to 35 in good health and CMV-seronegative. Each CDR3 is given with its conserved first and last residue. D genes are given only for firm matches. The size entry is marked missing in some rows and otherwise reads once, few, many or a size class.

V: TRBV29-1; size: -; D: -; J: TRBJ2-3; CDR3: CSVEDRGQLTDTQYF; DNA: TGCAGCGTTGAAGATCGCGGACAGCTTACAGATACGCAGTATTTT
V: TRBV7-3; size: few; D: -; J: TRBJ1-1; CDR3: CASTLAGNTEAFF; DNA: TGTGCCAGCACCCTCGCGGGTAACACTGAAGCTTTCTTT
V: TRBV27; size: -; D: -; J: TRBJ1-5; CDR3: CATTRFPGDNQPQHF; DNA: TGTGCCACCACAAGGTTCCCAGGGGACAATCAGCCCCAGCATTTT
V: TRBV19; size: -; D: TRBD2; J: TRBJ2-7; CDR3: CASSMGTSGSNEQYF; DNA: TGTGCCAGTAGTATGGGCACTAGCGGGAGCAACGAGCAGTACTTC
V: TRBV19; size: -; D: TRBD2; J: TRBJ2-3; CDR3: CASSRGYSGPSTDTQYF; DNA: TGTGCCAGTAGTAGAGGTTATAGCGGGCCCAGCACAGATACGCAGTATTTT
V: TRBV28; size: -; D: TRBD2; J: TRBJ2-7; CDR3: CASSFPTSGSIGNEQYF; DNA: TGTGCCAGCAGTTTCCCGACTAGCGGGAGTATTGGAAACGAGCAGTACTTC
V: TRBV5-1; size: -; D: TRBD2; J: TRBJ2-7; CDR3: CASSSVAGSSYEQYF; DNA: TGCGCCAGCAGCTCTGTAGCGGGAAGCTCCTACGAGCAGTACTTC
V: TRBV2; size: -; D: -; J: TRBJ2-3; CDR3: CASSDYAGDTQYF; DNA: TGTGCCAGCAGTGATTATGCGGGGGATACGCAGTATTTT
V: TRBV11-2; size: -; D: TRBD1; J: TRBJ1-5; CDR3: CASSSGQGLTQPQHF; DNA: TGTGCCAGCAGCTCCGGACAGGGCCTCACTCAGCCCCAGCATTTT
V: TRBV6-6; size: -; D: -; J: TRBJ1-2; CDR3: CASSPAGAGYGYTF; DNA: TGTGCCAGCAGTCCCGCGGGGGCGGGTTATGGCTACACCTTC
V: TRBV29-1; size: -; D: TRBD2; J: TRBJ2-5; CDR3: CSVQLAGGGTQYF; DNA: TGCAGCGTTCAACTAGCGGGAGGCGGGACCCAGTACTTC
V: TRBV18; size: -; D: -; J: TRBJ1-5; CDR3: CASSPSDRNQPQHF; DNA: TGTGCCAGCTCACCCTCTGACAGGAACCAGCCCCAGCATTTT
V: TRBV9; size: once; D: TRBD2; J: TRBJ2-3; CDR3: CASSVASGRSTDTQYF; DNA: TGTGCCAGCAGCGTAGCCAGCGGGAGGTCCACAGATACGCAGTATTTT
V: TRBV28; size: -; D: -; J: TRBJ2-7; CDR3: CASSLESLVREQYF; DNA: TGTGCCAGCAGTTTAGAGTCGCTAGTGCGCGAGCAGTACTTC
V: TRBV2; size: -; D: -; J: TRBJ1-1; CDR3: CASSPGTRVVEAFF; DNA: TGTGCCAGCAGCCCCGGGACAAGGGTTGTTGAAGCTTTCTTT
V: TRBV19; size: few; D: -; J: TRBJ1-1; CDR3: CASSPSDSNTEAFF; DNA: TGTGCCAGTAGTCCCTCCGACAGTAACACTGAAGCTTTCTTT
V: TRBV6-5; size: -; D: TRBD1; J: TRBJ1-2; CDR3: CASSGGQGADGYTF; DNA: TGTGCCAGCAGTGGGGGACAGGGGGCTGATGGCTACACCTTC
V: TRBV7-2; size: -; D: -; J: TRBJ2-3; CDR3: CASSLYSYSSEADTQYF; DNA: TGTGCCAGCAGCTTATATAGCTATTCTTCGGAGGCAGATACGCAGTATTTT
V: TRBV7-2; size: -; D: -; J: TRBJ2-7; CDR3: CASSLAGAGQGEQYF; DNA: TGTGCCAGCAGCTTAGCGGGGGCGGGTCAGGGGGAGCAGTACTTC
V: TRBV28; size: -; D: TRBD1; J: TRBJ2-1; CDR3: CASSLDMRTGISYNEQFF; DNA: TGTGCCAGCAGTTTAGATATGCGGACAGGAATCTCCTACAATGAGCAGTTCTTC
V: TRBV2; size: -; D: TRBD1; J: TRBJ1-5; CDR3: CASRQGENQPQHF; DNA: TGTGCCAGCAGGCAGGGGGAAAATCAGCCCCAGCATTTT
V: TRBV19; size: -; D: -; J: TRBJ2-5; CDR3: CASSIVGQSETQYF; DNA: TGTGCCAGTAGTATTGTGGGACAATCAGAGACCCAGTACTTC
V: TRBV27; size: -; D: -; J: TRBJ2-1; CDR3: CASSSLGGWSSYNEQFF; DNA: TGTGCCAGCAGTTCCCTGGGCGGGTGGAGCTCCTACAATGAGCAGTTCTTC
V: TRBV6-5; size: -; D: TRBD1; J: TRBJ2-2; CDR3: CASSPGQGTGELFF; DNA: TGTGCCAGCAGTCCGGGACAGGGGACCGGGGAGCTGTTTTTT
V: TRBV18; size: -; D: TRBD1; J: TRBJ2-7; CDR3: CASSRGRGTGDEQYF; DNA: TGTGCCAGCTCGCGAGGTCGGGGGACAGGGGACGAGCAGTACTTC
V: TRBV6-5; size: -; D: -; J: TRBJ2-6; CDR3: CASSYNRGRANVLTF; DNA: TGTGCCAGCAGTTACAATAGAGGGCGGGCCAACGTCCTGACTTTC
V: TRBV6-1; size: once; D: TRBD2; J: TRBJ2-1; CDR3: CASSEEAGVPYNEQFF; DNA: TGTGCCAGCAGTGAAGAAGCGGGAGTGCCCTACAATGAGCAGTTCTTC
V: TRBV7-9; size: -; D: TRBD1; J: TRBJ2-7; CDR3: CASSRDSSSYEQYF; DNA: TGTGCCAGCAGTAGGGACAGTAGTTCCTACGAGCAGTACTTC
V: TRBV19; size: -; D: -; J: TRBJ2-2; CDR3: CASSIRQANTGELFF; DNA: TGTGCCAGTAGTATACGACAGGCGAACACCGGGGAGCTGTTTTTT
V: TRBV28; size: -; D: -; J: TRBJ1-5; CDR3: CASTRAQGFINQPQHF; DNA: TGTGCCAGCACAAGAGCACAGGGTTTTATCAATCAGCCCCAGCATTTT
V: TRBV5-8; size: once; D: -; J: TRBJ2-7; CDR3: CASSLIGTGAYEQYF; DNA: TGTGCCAGCAGCTTAATAGGGACTGGGGCCTACGAGCAGTACTTC
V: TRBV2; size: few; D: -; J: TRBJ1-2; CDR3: CASMEIYGYTF; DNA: TGTGCCAGCATGGAGATCTATGGCTACACCTTC
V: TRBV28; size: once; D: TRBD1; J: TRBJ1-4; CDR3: CASSPGTGGNEKLFF; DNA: TGTGCCAGCAGTCCTGGGACAGGGGGTAATGAAAAACTGTTTTTT
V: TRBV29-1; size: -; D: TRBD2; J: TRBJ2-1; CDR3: CSGRGDEQFF; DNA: TGCAGCGGCCGGGGGGATGAGCAGTTCTTC
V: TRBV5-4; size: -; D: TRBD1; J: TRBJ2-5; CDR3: CASSLGQGGETQYF; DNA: TGTGCCAGCAGCCTGGGACAGGGAGGAGAGACCCAGTACTTC
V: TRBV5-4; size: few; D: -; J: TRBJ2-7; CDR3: CASSLAGDPYEQYF; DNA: TGTGCCAGCAGCTTGGCGGGGGACCCCTACGAGCAGTACTTC
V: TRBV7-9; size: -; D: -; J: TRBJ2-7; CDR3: CASSLDSAYEQYF; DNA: TGTGCCAGCAGCTTAGATTCCGCCTACGAGCAGTACTTC
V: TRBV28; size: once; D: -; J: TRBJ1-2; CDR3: CASAGRDYGYTF; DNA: TGTGCCAGCGCAGGGAGGGACTATGGCTACACCTTC
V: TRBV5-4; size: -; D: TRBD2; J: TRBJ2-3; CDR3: CASSFGTSGRVPDTQYF; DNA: TGTGCCAGCAGCTTTGGGACTAGCGGGAGAGTCCCAGATACGCAGTATTTT
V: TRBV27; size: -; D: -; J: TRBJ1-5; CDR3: CASSLGGYQPQHF; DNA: TGTGCCAGCAGTTTAGGGGGGTATCAGCCCCAGCATTTT
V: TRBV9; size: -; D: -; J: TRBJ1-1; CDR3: CASSVIGTEAFF; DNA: TGTGCCAGCAGCGTAATCGGGACTGAAGCTTTCTTT
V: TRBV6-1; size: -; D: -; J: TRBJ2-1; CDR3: CASSEAWDNNEQFF; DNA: TGTGCCAGCAGTGAAGCGTGGGACAACAATGAGCAGTTCTTC
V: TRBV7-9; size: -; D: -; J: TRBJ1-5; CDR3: CASSLGLGSDSGNQPQHF; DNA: TGTGCCAGCAGCTTAGGTCTTGGCTCCGACTCGGGCAATCAGCCCCAGCATTTT
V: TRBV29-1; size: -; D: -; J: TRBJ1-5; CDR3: CSVGQGGGLNQPQHF; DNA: TGCAGCGTTGGGCAGGGAGGCGGGTTAAATCAGCCCCAGCATTTT
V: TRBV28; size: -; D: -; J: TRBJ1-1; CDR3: CASSGVAAGEDEAFF; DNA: TGTGCCAGCAGTGGAGTGGCGGCCGGGGAGGATGAAGCTTTCTTT
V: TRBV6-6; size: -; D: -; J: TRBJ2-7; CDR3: CASSTTRVRQYF; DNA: TGTGCCAGCAGCACAACTAGGGTAAGGCAGTACTTC
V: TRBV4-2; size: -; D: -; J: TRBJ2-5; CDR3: CASSQDMDGGRETQYF; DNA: TGTGCCAGCAGCCAAGATATGGATGGCGGCCGAGAGACCCAGTACTTC
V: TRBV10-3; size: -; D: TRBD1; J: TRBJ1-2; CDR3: CAISDQRQGRRDYGYTF; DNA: TGTGCCATCAGTGACCAGAGACAGGGGCGAAGAGACTATGGCTACACCTTC
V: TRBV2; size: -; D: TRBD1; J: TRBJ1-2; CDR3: CARQGADYGYTF; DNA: TGTGCCAGACAGGGGGCCGACTATGGCTACACCTTC
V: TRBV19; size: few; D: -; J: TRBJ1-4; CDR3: CASRGEKLFF; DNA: TGTGCCAGTCGAGGGGAAAAACTGTTTTTT
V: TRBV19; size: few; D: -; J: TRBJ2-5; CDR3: CASSIARGQETQYF; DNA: TGTGCCAGTAGTATAGCTCGAGGGCAAGAGACCCAGTACTTC
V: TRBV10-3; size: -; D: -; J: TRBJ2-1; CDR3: CAISEGLDNEQFF; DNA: TGTGCCATCAGTGAGGGACTGGACAATGAGCAGTTCTTC
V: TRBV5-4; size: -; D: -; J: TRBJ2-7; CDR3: CASSARGYEQYF; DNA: TGTGCCAGCAGCGCCAGGGGATACGAGCAGTACTTC
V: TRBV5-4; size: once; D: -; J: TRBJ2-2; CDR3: CASSLVWGQTGELFF; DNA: TGTGCCAGCAGCTTGGTTTGGGGGCAGACCGGGGAGCTGTTTTTT
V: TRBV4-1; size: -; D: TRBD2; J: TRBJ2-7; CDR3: CASSQIRLHLADEQYF; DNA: TGCGCCAGCAGCCAAATTAGACTACACCTAGCGGACGAGCAGTACTTC
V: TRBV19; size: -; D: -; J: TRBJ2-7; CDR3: CASSIDIGGDPYEQYF; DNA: TGTGCCAGTAGTATAGATATCGGGGGTGACCCCTACGAGCAGTACTTC
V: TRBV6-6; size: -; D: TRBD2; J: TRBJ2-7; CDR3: CASSLGLATLSREQYF; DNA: TGTGCCAGCAGCCTCGGACTAGCGACCCTCTCTCGCGAGCAGTACTTC